This TCR beta chain was sequenced for a study of OX40 agonist ivuxolimab in advanced cancers. As concerns this clone: Its antigen is not known.

General observations from the study: In the expanded peripheral T cells, antigen specificity was never determined. CD4+ and CD8+ blood T cells expanded clonally by week 6 at 0.1 to 3.0 mg/kg.

CDR1 and CDR2 from the germline V gene are SGHRS and YFSETQ. With 6 bases removed from V and 0 bases from J, the gap between germline ends came to 10 bases. The length of the CDR3 is 14 residues. Generated by immunoSEQ multiplex PCR, the TCRdb table keeps only in-frame clones and is missing some. Counted here are tens of thousands of clones, 87% occurring once; the ten biggest clones make up approximately 0.76%. The chain recombines TRBV5-1 with TRBJ2-1; D uncertain. The clonotype originates from an adult with an advanced solid tumor such as melanoma, head and neck, liver or kidney cancer. This material consisted of CD4+ or CD8+ T cells sorted from blood, taken in a trial of the OX40 agonist ivuxolimab. The CDR3 spells CASIISPSYNEQFF. CDR3 coding DNA: TGCGCCAGCATAATATCACCCTCCTACAATGAGCAGTTCTTC. Variable domain in full (rest from reference TRBV5-1 and TRBJ2-1): KAGVTQTPRYLIKTRGQQVTLSCSPISGHRSVSWYQQTPGQGLQFLFEYFSETQRNKGNFPGRFSGRQFSNSRSEMNVSTLELGDSALYLCASIISPSYNEQFFGPGTRLTVL.